These 32 T cell receptor beta chains came from one sample sequenced in a study of cytomegalovirus exposure and HLA in healthy donors. PCR used 60 Vbeta primers and 13 Jbeta primers. TCRdb's copy holds only in-frame clones and misses some; the assay was immunoSEQ multiplex PCR. This sample has approximately 270,000 clones, with about 80% found just once. What was sequenced was PBMCs. The receptors derive from a girl aged 2 to 9 in good health and CMV-seronegative.

V usage is TRBV7-9 and J usage is TRBJ2-1; no definite D call. The germline gives CDR1 SEHNR, CDR2 FQNEAQ (reference sequence). The CDR3 spans 16 residues. Between the trimmed V and J ends, which lost 1 base and 1 base, there was a span of 11 bases. The CDR3 sequence is CASSLDPRLSYNEQFF. In nucleotides, the CDR3 is TGTGCCAGCAGCTTAGATCCCAGGCTTTCCTACAATGAGCAGTTCTTC.

The V gene is TRBV7-9, the J gene TRBJ2-7; 9 nucleotides line up with TRBD1. The CDR3 is made up of 14 amino acids. From germline, CDR1 is SEHNR and CDR2 FQNEAQ (reference sequence). The J segment lost 6 bases and the V segment lost 5 bases, leaving 8 bases of the junction unmatched. CDR3 amino acids: CASSTEGTGTEQYF. CDR3 in DNA: TGTGCCAGCAGCACAGAAGGGACAGGGACCGAGCAGTACTTC.

The chain links TRBV19 to TRBJ2-7, with D uncertain. The CDR3 sequence is 13 residues long. The germline CDR1 and CDR2 sequences are LNHDA and SQIVND (reference sequence). The V gene lost 5 bases and the J gene lost 2 bases, with 10 bases spanning the gap. The CDR3 DNA follows: TGTGCCAGTAGTTACGACTTTACCTACGAGCAGTACTTC. This sequence encodes CASSYDFTYEQYF.

This clone appeared a few times. CDR3 region: CASSLRGAGGEQYF. CDR3 DNA: TGTGCCAGCAGCTTGCGGGGGGCGGGTGGCGAGCAGTACTTC. The V call is TRBV5-4, the J call TRBJ2-7; tentatively, D is TRBD2 (7 bases). The CDR3 spans 14 residues. Per the germline V gene, CDR1 is SGHNT and CDR2 is YYREEE (reference sequence). The V and J ends lost 1 base and 6 bases respectively, with 14 bases between them.

This clone was seen just once. The chain has TRBV28 and TRBJ2-7, with 8 positions matching TRBD1. V lost 3 bases, J lost 3 bases, and 7 bases stayed unmatched. The CDR3 covers 15 residues. Germline CDR1 and CDR2: MDHEN and SYDVKM. The CDR3 region is CASSLSSTGDYEQYF. CDR3 bases: TGTGCCAGCAGTTTGTCTTCGACAGGGGACTACGAGCAGTACTTC.

The chain employs TRBV7-2 and TRBJ1-5; tentative D call: TRBD1 (5 bases). Germline lookup yields CDR1 SGHTA and CDR2 FQGNSA. V was clipped by 1 base and J by 3 bases, with 10 bases between them. CDR3 length: 15 residues. The CDR3 nucleotides are TGTGCCAGCAGCTTAGTAGCGGACAACAATCAGCCCCAGCATTTT. Amino acids: CASSLVADNNQPQHF.

For this clone: Other DNA sequences in the sample encode the same CDR3. The gene calls are TRBV14 and TRBJ2-3, with TRBD2 matching 10 bases. Unmatched junction bases numbered 8, after V lost 4 bases and J lost 1 base. This CDR3 has 17 residues. Germline CDR1 and CDR2: SGHDN and FVKESK. CDR3 residues: CASSPSRLAGGTDTQYF. The CDR3 bases are TGTGCCAGCAGCCCCTCGAGACTAGCGGGCGGCACAGATACGCAGTATTTT.

CDR3 bases: TGTGCCAGCAGCCTTCGAAGGGGCACTGAAGCTTTCTTT. Encoded protein: CASSLRRGTEAFF. J is TRBJ1-1 and V is TRBV28, with a tentative D call TRBD1 (5 bases). The germline V gene has CDR1 MDHEN and CDR2 SYDVKM. The CDR3 runs 13 residues. Trimming took 6 bases from V and 4 from J, leaving 12 bases between them.

The rearrangement uses TRBV4-2 and TRBJ2-7, with 7 positions matching TRBD2. The CDR3 spans 15 residues. The germline CDR1 and CDR2 sequences are LGHNA and YNFKEQ. V lost 4 bases to trimming and J lost 2 bases; unmatched junction nucleotides: 8. The CDR3 coding sequence is TGTGCCAGCAGCCCCGGGGGGATGACTACCTACGAGCAGTACTTC. It codes for CASSPGGMTTYEQYF.

The chain uses TRBV5-1 and TRBJ2-7, with D unresolved. The CDR3 is made up of 20 amino acids. From germline, CDR1 is SGHRS and CDR2 YFSETQ. Trimming pared 1 base from V and 0 bases from J, leaving 26 bases between. CDR3 DNA sequence: TGCGCCAGCAGCTTGTCACTAAGGCTAGTCTCCCGGGTGAGCTCCTACGAGCAGTACTTC. This encodes CASSLSLRLVSRVSSYEQYF.

CDR3 region: CASNPLRGRLYNEQFF. The CDR3 DNA reads TGTGCCAGCAACCCTCTGAGGGGGCGCCTCTACAATGAGCAGTTCTTC. The chain recombines TRBV5-5 with TRBJ2-1; 7 positions agree with TRBD1. CDR1 SGHKS and CDR2 YYEKEE come from the germline V gene (reference sequence). V shed 6 bases, J shed 3 bases, and the junction held 12 bases outside the gene matches. The CDR3 extends over 16 amino acids.

This clone occurred a few times. This chain links TRBV28 with TRBJ2-1; TRBD1 aligns across 9 bases. Germline values: CDR1 MDHEN, CDR2 SYDVKM. With V trimmed by 3 bases and J by 0 bases, 9 bases remained unmatched. The CDR3 is made up of 18 amino acids. The CDR3 protein is CASSFGTGLRGSYNEQFF. CDR3 bases: TGTGCCAGCAGTTTTGGGACAGGGTTAAGGGGCTCCTACAATGAGCAGTTCTTC.

V gene TRBV7-9 combines with J gene TRBJ2-7; TRBD1 agrees at 7 bases. Germline V gives CDR1 SEHNR, CDR2 FQNEAQ (reference sequence). The junction had 21 bases not matched to a gene; V was cut back by 4 bases and J by 9 bases. This CDR3 has 17 residues. This chain's CDR3 is CASSSLTRGGADRGQYF. CDR3 nucleotides: TGTGCCAGCAGCTCGCTCACCAGAGGGGGCGCAGACCGGGGGCAGTACTTC.

As concerns this clone: The sample has other DNA sequences that encode this CDR3 too. The CDR3 loop reads CASSSGQGNTEAFF. The CDR3, as DNA: TGTGCCAGCAGTTCCGGACAGGGGAACACTGAAGCTTTCTTT. The V gene is TRBV28, the J gene TRBJ1-1; 8 bases line up with TRBD1. Per germline, CDR1 MDHEN and CDR2 SYDVKM. Trimming at V came to 4 bases and at J to 1 base, leaving 2 bases not matched to a gene. CDR3 length: 14 residues.

The chain carries TRBV2 and TRBJ1-5; D is uncertain. This CDR3 is 12 amino acids long. Trimming stripped 3 bases from V and 3 bases from J, with 3 bases between. The germline gives CDR1 SNHLY, CDR2 FYNNEI. The CDR3 sequence is CASSDINQPQHF. CDR3 sequence (DNA): TGTGCCAGCAGTGACATCAATCAGCCCCAGCATTTT.

V usage is TRBV15 and J usage is TRBJ1-5, with D tentatively TRBD1 (6 bases). CDR3 length: 15 residues. Germline lookup yields CDR1 LNHNV and CDR2 YYDKDF (reference sequence). Trimming pared 5 bases from V and 2 bases from J, leaving 13 bases between. The CDR3 DNA reads TGTGCCACCAGCGAGGGGGTGTACGGCAATCAGCCCCAGCATTTT. This gives the protein CATSEGVYGNQPQHF.

This clone showed up just once. This CDR3 reads CASSPDRVGYTF. The CDR3 coding sequence is TGTGCCAGCTCACCCGACAGGGTCGGCTACACCTTC. The chain links TRBV18 to TRBJ1-2, with 7 bases aligning to TRBD1. V lost 3 bases, J lost 8 bases, and 3 bases stayed unmatched. This CDR3 is built from 12 residues. The V gene's germline CDR1 is KGHSH and CDR2 LQKENI.

The V gene is TRBV13, the J gene TRBJ2-1; tentatively, D is TRBD1 (8 bases). This CDR3 contains 14 residues. Trimming removed 4 bases at V and 7 bases at J, with 14 bases between. Per germline, CDR1 PRHDT and CDR2 FYEKMQ (reference sequence). CDR3 nucleotides: TGTGCCAGCAGCTACAGGGGGGGTCGGAATGAGCAGTTCTTC. Encoded protein: CASSYRGGRNEQFF.

This CDR3 reads CAWSTLPGLVSHASYEQYF. The CDR3 region has the DNA TGTGCCTGGAGTACCCTACCGGGACTAGTGTCCCACGCCTCCTACGAGCAGTACTTC. The rearrangement uses TRBV30 and TRBJ2-7, with 8 bases that match TRBD2. V was pared by 2 bases and J by 0 bases, with 18 bases of the junction left unmatched. CDR3 length: 19 residues. CDR1 and CDR2 (germline): GTSNPN, SVGIG (reference sequence).

This clone was seen just once. CDR3 bases: TGTGCCAGCAGTACACGGACAGGGGGCACTGAAGCTTTCTTT. This gives the protein CASSTRTGGTEAFF. This chain links TRBV25-1 with TRBJ1-1; 10 bases match TRBD1. Trimming at V came to 5 bases and at J to 4 bases, leaving 4 bases not matched to a gene. The CDR3 totals 14 residues. Germline assignment: CDR1 MGHDK and CDR2 SYGVNS.

V and J are TRBV4-1 and TRBJ2-3, with 7 positions matching TRBD1. Per the germline V gene, CDR1 is MGHRA and CDR2 is YSYEKL. This CDR3 is built from 16 residues. The ends lost 3 bases at V and 2 bases at J; junction bases unmatched: 8. The CDR3 here is CASSQSDRVFTDTQYF. The DNA for the CDR3 is TGCGCCAGCAGCCAGTCAGACAGGGTCTTCACAGATACGCAGTATTTT.

This clone has a handful of counts. The CDR3 here is CASSVEASGNEQFF. The CDR3 region has the DNA TGTGCCAGCAGCGTAGAGGCTAGCGGCAATGAGCAGTTCTTC. The V call is TRBV9, the J call TRBJ2-1; 7 bases are a match to TRBD2. With 0 bases clipped from V and 6 bases from J, the junction kept 3 bases outside the gene matches. This CDR3 has 14 residues. Germline V CDR1 and CDR2: SGDLS, YYNGEE.

The rearrangement joins TRBV30 to TRBJ1-4; D gene ambiguous. The CDR3 totals 16 residues. Between the trimmed V and J ends, which lost 3 bases and 7 bases, there was a span of 21 bases. The germline CDR1 and CDR2 sequences are GTSNPN and SVGIG (reference sequence). The DNA of the CDR3 is TGTGCCTGGAGCGGCCTGGGAGACCCTCGGCGTGAAAAACTGTTTTTT. Translation: CAWSGLGDPRREKLFF.

In this sample, this clone turned up once. Sequence at one end of the junction differs from germline and may be a read error. The V gene is TRBV7-6, the J gene TRBJ2-3; the match to TRBD2 covers 8 bases. Germline V gene lookup returns CDR1 SGHVS and CDR2 FNYEAQ. The CDR3 has 13 residues. CDR3 sequence (DNA): TGTGCCAGCAGCCCCACGGGAGGGGCGGGGAGAAGTTTT. Translated: CASSPTGGAGRSF.

J is TRBJ2-7 and V is TRBV5-5, with TRBD1 matching 7 bases. Per the germline V gene, CDR1 is SGHKS and CDR2 is YYEKEE (reference sequence). The junction had 1 base not matched to a gene; V was cut back by 1 base and J by 3 bases. This CDR3 comprises 13 residues. The CDR3 region has the DNA TGTGCCAGCAGCTTGTGGACAGGCTACGAGCAGTACTTC. It translates to CASSLWTGYEQYF.

The chain combines TRBV5-4 with TRBJ2-5; 16 bases are a match to TRBD2. CDR3 length: 16 amino acids. Germline loops: CDR1 SGHNT, CDR2 YYREEE (reference sequence). The V segment lost 4 bases and the J segment 7 bases; nucleotides outside the gene matches: 7. The CDR3 loop is CASSPGGTSGRGTQYF. The CDR3 nucleotides are TGTGCCAGCAGCCCGGGGGGGACTAGCGGGAGGGGGACCCAGTACTTC.

This clone was detected a few times. The chain uses TRBV14 and TRBJ2-7; 8 nucleotides align to TRBD2. From germline, CDR1 is SGHDN and CDR2 FVKESK. The CDR3 has 14 residues. Trimming removed 10 bases from V and 4 bases from J; junction bases left unmatched: 12. Here the CDR3 reads CATLAAGGTYEQYF. CDR3 nucleotides: TGTGCCACCCTGGCGGCGGGAGGCACTTACGAGCAGTACTTC.

The sample holds a few counts of this clone. The V call is TRBV30, the J call TRBJ1-1; D not certain. Germline assignment: CDR1 GTSNPN and CDR2 SVGIG (reference sequence). The ends were cut back, 0 bases at V and 3 bases at J, with 2 bases in the middle. The CDR3 consists of 11 residues. This CDR3 is CAWSVDTEAFF. DNA for the CDR3: TGTGCCTGGAGTGTCGACACTGAAGCTTTCTTT.

V and J are TRBV12-1 and TRBJ2-5; the table's D gene call, TRBD2, was not cross checked with the DNA. TRBV12-1 is noted as a pseudogene. The CDR3 is 18 residues long. The CDR3 reads CASSFVSIAKPSQETQYF. The DNA for the CDR3 is TGTGCCAGCAGCTTTGTGAGTATAGCGAAGCCAAGCCAAGAGACCCAGTACTTC.

In the case of this clone: Germline and junction disagree at one end, which may indicate a read error. The sample has other DNA sequences that encode this CDR3 too. The chain links TRBV2 to TRBJ1-4; a possible D gene is TRBD1 (5 bases). CDR1 is SNHLY, CDR2 FYNNEI, per germline. The CDR3 is 15 residues long. The CDR3, as DNA: TGTGCCAGTAGTGAACAGGCAGTGGATAATGAAAAACTGTTTTTT. It is translated as CASSEQAVDNEKLFF.

This clone was observed a handful of times. The chain joins TRBV28 to TRBJ1-5, with 11 bases identical to TRBD1. CDR1 and CDR2 from the germline V gene are MDHEN and SYDVKM. The length of the CDR3 is 15 residues. The ends lost 4 bases at V and 5 bases at J; junction bases unmatched: 4. CDR3 sequence (DNA): TGTGCCAGCAGTTCGGGACAGGGGGTGGATCAGCCCCAGCATTTT. It translates to CASSSGQGVDQPQHF.

The chain joins TRBV2 to TRBJ2-7; tentatively, D is TRBD1 (6 bases). The CDR3 runs to 11 residues. V was shortened by 5 bases and J by 9 bases, with 11 bases between the two germline ends. Germline assignment: CDR1 SNHLY and CDR2 FYNNEI. The CDR3: CASSPGELQYF. DNA of the CDR3: TGTGCCAGCAGTCCAGGGGAGTTGCAGTACTTC.